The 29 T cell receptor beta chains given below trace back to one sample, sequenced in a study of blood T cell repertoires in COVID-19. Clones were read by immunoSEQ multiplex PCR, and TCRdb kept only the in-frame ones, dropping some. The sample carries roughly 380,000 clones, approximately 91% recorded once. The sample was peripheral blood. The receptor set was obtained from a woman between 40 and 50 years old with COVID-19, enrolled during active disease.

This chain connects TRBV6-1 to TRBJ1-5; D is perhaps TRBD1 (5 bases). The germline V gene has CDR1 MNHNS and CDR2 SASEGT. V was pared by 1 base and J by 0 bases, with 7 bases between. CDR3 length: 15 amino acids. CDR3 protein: CASSEVTVSNQPQHF. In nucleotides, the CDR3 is TGTGCCAGCAGTGAAGTGACAGTTAGCAATCAGCCCCAGCATTTT.

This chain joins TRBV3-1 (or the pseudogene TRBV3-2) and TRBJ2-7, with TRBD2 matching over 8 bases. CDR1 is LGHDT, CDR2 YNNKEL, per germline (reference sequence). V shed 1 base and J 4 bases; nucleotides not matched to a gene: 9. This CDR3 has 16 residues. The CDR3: CASSQGLGGVEYEQYF. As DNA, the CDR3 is TGTGCCAGCAGCCAAGGGCTCGGGGGGGTGGAATACGAGCAGTACTTC.

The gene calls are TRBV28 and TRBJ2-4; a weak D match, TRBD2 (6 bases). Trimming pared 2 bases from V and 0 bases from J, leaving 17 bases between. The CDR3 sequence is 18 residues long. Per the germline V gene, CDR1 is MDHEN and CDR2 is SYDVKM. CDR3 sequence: CASSLILAPDLAKNIQYF. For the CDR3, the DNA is TGTGCCAGCAGTTTAATCCTAGCGCCAGACCTAGCCAAAAACATTCAGTACTTC. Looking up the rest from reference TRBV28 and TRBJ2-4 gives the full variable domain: DVKVTQSSRYLVKRTGEKVFLECVQDMDHENMFWYRQDPGLGLRLIYFSYDVKMKEKGDIPEGYSVSREKKERFSLILESASTNQTSMYLCASSLILAPDLAKNIQYFGAGTRLSVL.

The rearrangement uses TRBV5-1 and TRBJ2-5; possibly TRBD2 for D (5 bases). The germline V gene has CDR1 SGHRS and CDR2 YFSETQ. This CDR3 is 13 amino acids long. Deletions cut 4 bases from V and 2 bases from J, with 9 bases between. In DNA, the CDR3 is TGCGCCAGCAGCCGCGGGTCTCAAGAGACCCAGTACTTC. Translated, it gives CASSRGSQETQYF.

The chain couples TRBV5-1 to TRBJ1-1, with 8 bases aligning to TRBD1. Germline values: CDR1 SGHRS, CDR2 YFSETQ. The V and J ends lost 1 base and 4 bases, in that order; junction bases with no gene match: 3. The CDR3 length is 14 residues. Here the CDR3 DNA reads TGCGCCAGCAGCTTGTCAGGGGGCCGCACTGAAGCTTTCTTT. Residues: CASSLSGGRTEAFF.

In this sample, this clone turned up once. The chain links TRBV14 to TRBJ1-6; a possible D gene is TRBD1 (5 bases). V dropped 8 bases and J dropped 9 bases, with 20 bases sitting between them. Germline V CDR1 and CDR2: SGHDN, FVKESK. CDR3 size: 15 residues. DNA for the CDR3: TGTGCCAGCTCCCAAGGGGCTTTGTCGAGTTCACCCCTCCACTTT. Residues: CASSQGALSSSPLHF.

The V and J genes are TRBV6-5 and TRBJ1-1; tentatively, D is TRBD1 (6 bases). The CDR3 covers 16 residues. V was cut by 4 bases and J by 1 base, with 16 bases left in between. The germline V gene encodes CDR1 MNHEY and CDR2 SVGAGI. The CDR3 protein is CASSFAGVGRNTEAFF. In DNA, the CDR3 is TGTGCCAGCAGTTTCGCAGGGGTGGGGAGGAACACTGAAGCTTTCTTT.

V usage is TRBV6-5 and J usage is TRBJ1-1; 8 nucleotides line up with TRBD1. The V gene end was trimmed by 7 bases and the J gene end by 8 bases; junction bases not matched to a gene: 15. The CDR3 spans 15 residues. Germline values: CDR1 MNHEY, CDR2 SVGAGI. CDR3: CASKLETGEFGEAFF. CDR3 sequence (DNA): TGTGCCAGCAAATTGGAGACAGGGGAGTTTGGAGAAGCTTTCTTT.

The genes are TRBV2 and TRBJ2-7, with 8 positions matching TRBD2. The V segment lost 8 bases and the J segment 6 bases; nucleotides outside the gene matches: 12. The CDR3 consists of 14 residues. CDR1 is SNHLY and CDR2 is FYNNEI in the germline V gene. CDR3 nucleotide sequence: TGTGCCAGCGGTCTAGCGGGTGGCCTTTTCGAGCAGTACTTC. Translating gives CASGLAGGLFEQYF.

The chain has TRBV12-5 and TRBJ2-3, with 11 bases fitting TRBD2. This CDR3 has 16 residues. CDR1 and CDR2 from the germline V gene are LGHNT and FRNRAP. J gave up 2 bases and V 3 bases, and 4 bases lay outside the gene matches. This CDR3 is CASGFGSGGVTDTQYF. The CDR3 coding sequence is TGTGCTAGTGGTTTTGGTAGCGGGGGGGTCACAGATACGCAGTATTTT. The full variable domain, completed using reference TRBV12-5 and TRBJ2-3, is DARVTQTPRHKVTEMGQEVTMRCQPILGHNTVFWYRQTMMQGLELLAYFRNRAPLDDSGMPKDRFSAEMPDATLATLKIQPSEPRDSAVYFCASGFGSGGVTDTQYFGPGTRLTVL.

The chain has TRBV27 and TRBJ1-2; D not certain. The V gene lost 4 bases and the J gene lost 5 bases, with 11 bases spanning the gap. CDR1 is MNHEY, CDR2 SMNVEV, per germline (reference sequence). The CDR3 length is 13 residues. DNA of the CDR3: TGTGCCAGCAGTTGGACGGGAGGGTATGGCTACACCTTC. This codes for CASSWTGGYGYTF.

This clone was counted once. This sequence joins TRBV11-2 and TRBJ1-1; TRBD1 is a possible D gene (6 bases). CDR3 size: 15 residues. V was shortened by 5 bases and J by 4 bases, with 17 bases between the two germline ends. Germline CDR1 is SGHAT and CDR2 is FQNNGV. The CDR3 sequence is CASSLSGGLGTEAFF. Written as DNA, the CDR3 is TGTGCCAGCAGCCTGTCGGGGGGGCTCGGCACTGAAGCTTTCTTT.

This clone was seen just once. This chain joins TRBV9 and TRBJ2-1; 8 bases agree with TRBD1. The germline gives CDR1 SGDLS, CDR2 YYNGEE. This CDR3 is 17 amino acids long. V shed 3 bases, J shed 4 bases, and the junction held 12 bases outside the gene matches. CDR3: CASSGQSQGDFYNEQFF. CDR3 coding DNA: TGTGCCAGCAGCGGACAATCACAGGGGGATTTTTACAATGAGCAGTTCTTC.

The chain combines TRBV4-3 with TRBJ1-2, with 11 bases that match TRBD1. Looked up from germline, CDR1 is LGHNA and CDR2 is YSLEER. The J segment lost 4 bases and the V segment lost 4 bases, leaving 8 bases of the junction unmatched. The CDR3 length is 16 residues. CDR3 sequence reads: CASSRRTGGAFYGYTF. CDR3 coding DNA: TGCGCCAGCAGCCGCAGGACAGGGGGCGCGTTCTATGGCTACACCTTC.

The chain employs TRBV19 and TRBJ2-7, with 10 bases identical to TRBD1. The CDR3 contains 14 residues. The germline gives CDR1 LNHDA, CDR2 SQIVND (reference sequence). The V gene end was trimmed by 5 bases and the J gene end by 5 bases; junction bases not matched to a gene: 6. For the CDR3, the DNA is TGTGCCAGTAGTCTGGGACAGGGGCTCCACGAGCAGTACTTC. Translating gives CASSLGQGLHEQYF.

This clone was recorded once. In DNA form, the CDR3 reads TGTGCCAGCCTGCAGGGAGGGGCACCCTATGGCTACACCTTC. Translation: CASLQGGAPYGYTF. The chain carries TRBV28 and TRBJ1-2, with D tentatively TRBD1 (5 bases). Germline CDR1 and CDR2: MDHEN and SYDVKM. With 8 bases removed from V and 4 bases from J, the gap between germline ends came to 17 bases. The CDR3 runs 14 residues.

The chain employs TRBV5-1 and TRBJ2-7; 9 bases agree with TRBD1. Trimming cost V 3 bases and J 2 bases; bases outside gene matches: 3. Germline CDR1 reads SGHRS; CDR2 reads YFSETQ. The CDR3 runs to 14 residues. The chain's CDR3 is CASSWTGEAYEQYF. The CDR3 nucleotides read TGCGCCAGCAGCTGGACAGGGGAGGCCTACGAGCAGTACTTC.

In DNA, the CDR3 is TGCGCCAGCAGCCAGCAGGGGATGAACACTGAAGCTTTCTTT. Encoded protein: CASSQQGMNTEAFF. This chain connects TRBV4-3 to TRBJ1-1, with a weak D call TRBD1 (6 bases). V shed 3 bases and J shed 0 bases, with 8 bases lying between them. Germline V gene sequence: CDR1 LGHNA, CDR2 YSLEER. CDR3 size: 14 residues.

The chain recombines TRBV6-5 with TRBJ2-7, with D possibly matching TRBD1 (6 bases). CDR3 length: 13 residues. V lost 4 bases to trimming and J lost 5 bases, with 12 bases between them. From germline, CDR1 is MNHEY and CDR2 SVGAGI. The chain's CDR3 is CASSSNRDHEQYF. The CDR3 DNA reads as TGTGCCAGCAGTTCCAACAGGGACCACGAGCAGTACTTC.

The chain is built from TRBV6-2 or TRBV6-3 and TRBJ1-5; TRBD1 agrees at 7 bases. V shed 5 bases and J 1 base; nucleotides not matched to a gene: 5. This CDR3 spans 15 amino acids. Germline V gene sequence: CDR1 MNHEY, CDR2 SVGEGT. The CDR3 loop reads CASSQQGKSNQPQHF. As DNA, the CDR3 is TGTGCCAGCAGTCAACAGGGGAAGAGCAATCAGCCCCAGCATTTT.

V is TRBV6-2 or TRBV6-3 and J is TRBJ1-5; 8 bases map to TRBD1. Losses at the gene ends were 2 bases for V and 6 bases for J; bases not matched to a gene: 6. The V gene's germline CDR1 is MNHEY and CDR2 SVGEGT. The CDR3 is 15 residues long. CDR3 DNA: TGTGCCAGCAGTTACGCGACAGGGGAAGGTCAGCCCCAGCATTTT. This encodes CASSYATGEGQPQHF.

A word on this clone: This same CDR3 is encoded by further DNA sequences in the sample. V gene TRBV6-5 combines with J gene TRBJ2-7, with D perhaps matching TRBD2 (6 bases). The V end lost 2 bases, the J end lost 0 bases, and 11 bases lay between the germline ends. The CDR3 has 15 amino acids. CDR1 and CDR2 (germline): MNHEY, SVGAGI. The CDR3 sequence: CASSYSPGVSYEQYF. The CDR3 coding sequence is TGTGCCAGCAGTTACAGTCCGGGAGTCTCCTACGAGCAGTACTTC.

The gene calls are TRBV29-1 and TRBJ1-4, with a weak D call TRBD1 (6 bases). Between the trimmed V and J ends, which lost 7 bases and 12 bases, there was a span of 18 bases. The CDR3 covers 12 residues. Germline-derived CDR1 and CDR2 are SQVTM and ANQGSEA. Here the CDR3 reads CSARDTPSELFF. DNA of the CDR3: TGCAGCGCACGGGACACCCCCTCAGAACTGTTTTTT. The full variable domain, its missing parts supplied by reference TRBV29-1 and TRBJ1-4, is SAVISQKPSRDICQRGTSLTIQCQVDSQVTMMFWYRQQPGQSLTLIATANQGSEATYESGFVIDKFPISRPNLTFSTLTVSNMSPEDSSIYLCSARDTPSELFFGSGTQLSVL.

CDR3 DNA sequence: TGTGCTAGTGGCCCTGGACCGACAGGGGTCTATGGCTACACCTTC. This codes for CASGPGPTGVYGYTF. J is TRBJ1-2 and V is TRBV12-5; the match to TRBD1 covers 8 bases. After removal of 6 bases from V and 4 bases from J, the junction contained 10 bases not matched to a gene. Per germline, CDR1 LGHNT and CDR2 FRNRAP. This CDR3 comprises 15 residues.

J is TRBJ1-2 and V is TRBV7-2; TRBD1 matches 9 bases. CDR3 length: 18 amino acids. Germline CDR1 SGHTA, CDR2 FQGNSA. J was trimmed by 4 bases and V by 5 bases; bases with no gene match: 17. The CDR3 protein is CASSVLGTGYQGPYGYTF. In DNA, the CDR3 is TGTGCCAGCAGCGTCCTCGGGACAGGGTATCAAGGCCCCTATGGCTACACCTTC.

The CDR3 nucleotides read TGTGCCAGCAGCCCGCCCCGGGGGTTAAACACCGGGGAGCTGTTTTTT. Translated: CASSPPRGLNTGELFF. The V and J genes are TRBV7-2 and TRBJ2-2; maybe TRBD2 (6 bases). V lost 5 bases and J lost 2, with 15 bases in between. Germline V gene lookup returns CDR1 SGHTA and CDR2 FQGNSA. The CDR3 runs 16 residues.

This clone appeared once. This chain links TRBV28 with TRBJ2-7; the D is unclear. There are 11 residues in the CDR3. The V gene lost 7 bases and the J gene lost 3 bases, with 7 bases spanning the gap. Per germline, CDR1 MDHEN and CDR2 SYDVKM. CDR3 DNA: TGTGCCAGCACCTTCCTCTACGAGCAGTACTTC. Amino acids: CASTFLYEQYF.

The CDR3 nucleotides are TGTGCCAGCAGCCTGCCCCGGGGTGAAGCTTTCTTT. This encodes CASSLPRGEAFF. V gene TRBV7-8 combines with J gene TRBJ1-1; D is ambiguous. Trimming pared 5 bases from V and 7 bases from J, leaving 11 bases between. Germline CDR1 is SGHVS and CDR2 is FQNEAQ. The CDR3 loop spans 12 amino acids.

CDR3 sequence reads: CASSVVPGSAFF. CDR3 sequence (DNA): TGTGCCAGCAGCGTAGTACCGGGGAGCGCTTTCTTT. This sequence joins TRBV9 and TRBJ1-1; no firm D call. Germline V gene sequence: CDR1 SGDLS, CDR2 YYNGEE. V lost 0 bases and J lost 11, with 11 bases in between. The CDR3 spans 12 residues.